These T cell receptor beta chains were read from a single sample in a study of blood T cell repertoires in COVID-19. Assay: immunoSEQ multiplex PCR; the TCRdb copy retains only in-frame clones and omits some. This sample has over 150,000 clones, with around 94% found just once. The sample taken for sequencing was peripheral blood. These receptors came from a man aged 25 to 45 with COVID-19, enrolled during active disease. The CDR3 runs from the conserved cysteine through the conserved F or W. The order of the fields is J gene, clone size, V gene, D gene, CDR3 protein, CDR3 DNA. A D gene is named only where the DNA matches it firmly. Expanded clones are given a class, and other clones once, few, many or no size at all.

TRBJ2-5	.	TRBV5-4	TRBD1	CASRPGTGPKETQYF	TGTGCCAGCAGGCCCGGGACAGGGCCCAAAGAGACCCAGTACTTC
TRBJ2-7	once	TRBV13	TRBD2	CASSNGTSGGSYEQYF	TGTGCCAGCAGCAACGGGACTAGCGGGGGATCCTACGAGCAGTACTTC
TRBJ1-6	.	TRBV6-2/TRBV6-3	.	CASSYFSGENSPLHF	TGTGCCAGCAGTTATTTCTCGGGGGAGAATTCACCCCTCCACTTT
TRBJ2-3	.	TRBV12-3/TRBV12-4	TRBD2	CASSFVAGQGYF	TGTGCCAGCAGTTTCGTAGCGGGGCAGGGGTATTTT
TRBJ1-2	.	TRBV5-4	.	CASSLDRSYGYTF	TGTGCCAGCAGCTTGGACAGATCCTATGGCTACACCTTC
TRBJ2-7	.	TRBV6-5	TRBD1	CASSWSRQGAAYEQYF	TGTGCCAGCAGTTGGTCCAGACAGGGGGCGGCCTACGAGCAGTACTTC
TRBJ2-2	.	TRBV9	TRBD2	CASSPRDYVNTGELFF	TGTGCCAGCAGCCCCCGGGACTACGTTAACACCGGGGAGCTGTTTTTT
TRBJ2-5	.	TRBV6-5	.	CASSFDRRYQETQYF	TGTGCCAGCAGTTTCGACAGGAGATACCAAGAGACCCAGTACTTC
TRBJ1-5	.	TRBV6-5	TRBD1	CATGRGNNQPQHF	TGTGCCACCGGCAGGGGGAACAATCAGCCCCAGCATTTT
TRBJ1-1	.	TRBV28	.	CASSQQNTEAFF	TGTGCCAGCAGTCAACAGAACACTGAAGCTTTCTTT
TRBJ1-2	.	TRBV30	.	CAWVGGTPGGNYGYTF	TGTGCCTGGGTCGGGGGCACCCCGGGAGGGAACTATGGCTACACCTTC
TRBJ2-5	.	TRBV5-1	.	CASSLWTTYQETQYF	TGCGCCAGCAGCTTGTGGACTACCTACCAAGAGACCCAGTACTTC
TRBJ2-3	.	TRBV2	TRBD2	CASSEAKTSAGTQYF	TGTGCCAGCAGTGAAGCTAAGACTAGCGCGGGTACGCAGTATTTT
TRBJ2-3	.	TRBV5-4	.	CASSLDPQGSGTDTQYF	TGTGCCAGCAGCTTGGACCCACAGGGTTCTGGCACAGATACGCAGTATTTT
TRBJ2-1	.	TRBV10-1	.	CASSGAVNEQFF	TGCGCCAGCAGTGGGGCAGTCAATGAGCAGTTCTTC